The present entry profiles one T cell receptor (beta chain) with its context. Its target is not known. There are 14 residues in the CDR3. Germline V gives CDR1 MDHEN, CDR2 SYDVKM. V shed 2 bases and J shed 0 bases, with 5 bases lying between them. Individual cDNA molecules were tagged with unique molecular identifiers. TCRdb itself ran the 5' RACE reads through MiXCR, one entry per CDR3 protein. The sample records about 69,000 distinct CDR3 sequences, roughly an eighth being singletons. The data stem from a study of early T cells in non-severe SARS-CoV-2 infection. Study details: Sequencing of unsorted whole blood was done on bulk RNA, leaving chains unpaired. Overall study findings and caveats: Anti-spike CD8 specificities were favored by VDJdb matching, whose results missed private and CD4 specificities.

This clonotype was obtained from an adult who was a healthcare worker with PCR-confirmed SARS-CoV-2 infection or an uninfected control (not recorded which). The chain carries TRBV28 and TRBJ1-5; the D is unclear. The sequenced sample was whole blood. As DNA, the CDR3 is TGTGCCAGCAGTTTAGGGTTTAGCAATCAGCCCCAGCATTTT. It encodes CASSLGFSNQPQHF.